What follows is one T cell receptor beta chain and its context. As yet, its antigen is unknown. With 6 bases removed from V and 4 bases from J, the gap between germline ends came to 10 bases. Germline V gene sequence: CDR1 MNHEY, CDR2 SMNVEV (reference sequence). This CDR3 is 14 amino acids long. Method: immunoSEQ multiplex PCR; TCRdb's copy keeps in-frame clones and lacks some. The sample holds about 30,000 clones; over 90% are singletons and the top ten take over 7.5%. The data derive from a study of T cell responses to AZD1222 COVID-19 vaccine. Overall study context: Second doses were pooled across both intervals (about 4 or about 12 weeks). Study findings and constraints: Receipt of two AZD1222 doses was followed by a rise in Spike-specific TCR breadth and depth. Seropositive at baseline were only a handful of AZD1222 recipients.

The material was peripheral blood, obtained on day 0 of AZD1222 vaccination. V and J are TRBV27 and TRBJ2-6; perhaps TRBD1 as D (5 bases). The clonotype comes from an adult in good health. The CDR3 loop reads CASSRDAGANVLTF. The CDR3 DNA reads TGTGCCAGCAGCAGGGATGCCGGGGCCAACGTCCTGACTTTC.